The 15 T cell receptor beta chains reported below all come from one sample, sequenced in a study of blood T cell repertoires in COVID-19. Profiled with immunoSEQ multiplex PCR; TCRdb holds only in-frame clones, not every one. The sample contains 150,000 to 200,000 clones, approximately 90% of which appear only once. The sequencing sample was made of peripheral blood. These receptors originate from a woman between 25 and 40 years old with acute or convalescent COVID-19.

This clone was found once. In nucleotides, the CDR3 is TGTGCCAGCAGCTTAACTACCTACGAGCAGTACTTC. This codes for CASSLTTYEQYF. V gene TRBV11-3 combines with J gene TRBJ2-7; D unclear. Trimming took 2 bases from V and 2 from J, leaving 4 bases between them. CDR1 is SGHNT, CDR2 YENEEA, per germline. The CDR3 length is 12 residues.

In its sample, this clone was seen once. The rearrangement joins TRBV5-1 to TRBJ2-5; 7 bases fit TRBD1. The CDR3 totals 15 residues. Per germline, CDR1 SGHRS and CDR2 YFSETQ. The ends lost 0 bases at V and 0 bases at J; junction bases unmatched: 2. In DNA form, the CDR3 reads TGCGCCAGCAGCTTGGCCGGGACAGACCAAGAGACCCAGTACTTC. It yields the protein CASSLAGTDQETQYF.

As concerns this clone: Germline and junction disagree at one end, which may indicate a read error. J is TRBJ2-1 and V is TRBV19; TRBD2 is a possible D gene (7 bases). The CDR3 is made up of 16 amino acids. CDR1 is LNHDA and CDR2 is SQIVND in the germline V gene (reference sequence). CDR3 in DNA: TGTGTCAGTAGCCATCTAGGGGAGGGGGTCTACAATGAGCAGTTCTTC. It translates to CVSSHLGEGVYNEQFF.

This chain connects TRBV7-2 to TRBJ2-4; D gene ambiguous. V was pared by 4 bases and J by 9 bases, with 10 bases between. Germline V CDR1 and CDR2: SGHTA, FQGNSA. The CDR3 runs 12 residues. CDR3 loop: CASSSYAGIQYF. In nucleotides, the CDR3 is TGTGCCAGCAGCTCTTATGCCGGCATTCAGTACTTC.

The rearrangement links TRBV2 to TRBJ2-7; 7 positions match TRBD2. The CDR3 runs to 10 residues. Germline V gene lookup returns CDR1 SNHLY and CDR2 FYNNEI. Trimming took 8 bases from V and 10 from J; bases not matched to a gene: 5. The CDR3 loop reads CASCTSVQYF. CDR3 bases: TGTGCCAGCTGCACTAGCGTTCAGTACTTC.

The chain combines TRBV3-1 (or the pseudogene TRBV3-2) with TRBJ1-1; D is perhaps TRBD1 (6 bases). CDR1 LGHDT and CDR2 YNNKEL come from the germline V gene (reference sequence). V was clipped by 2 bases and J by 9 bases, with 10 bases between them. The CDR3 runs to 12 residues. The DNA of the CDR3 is TGTGCCAGCAGCCAATTGGACAGAAAAGCTTTCTTT. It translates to CASSQLDRKAFF.

This CDR3 is CASSLGGDQPQHF. CDR3 nucleotide sequence: TGCGCCAGCAGCTTGGGGGGGGATCAGCCCCAGCATTTT. The V gene is TRBV5-1, the J gene TRBJ1-5; D is perhaps TRBD1 (5 bases). V was shortened by 0 bases and J by 5 bases, with 6 bases between the two germline ends. CDR1 and CDR2 from the germline V gene are SGHRS and YFSETQ. The CDR3 is made up of 13 amino acids. The whole variable domain, filled in from reference TRBV5-1 and TRBJ1-5, reads KAGVTQTPRYLIKTRGQQVTLSCSPISGHRSVSWYQQTPGQGLQFLFEYFSETQRNKGNFPGRFSGRQFSNSRSEMNVSTLELGDSALYLCASSLGGDQPQHFGDGTRLSIL.

This CDR3 is CASNEGGSPYEQYF. CDR3 DNA: TGTGCCAGCAACGAAGGTGGGAGTCCCTACGAGCAGTACTTC. The chain couples TRBV11-2 to TRBJ2-7, with D possibly TRBD2 on 5 matching bases. V gave up 7 bases and J gave up 2 bases, with 15 bases separating them. From germline, CDR1 is SGHAT and CDR2 FQNNGV. The CDR3 spans 14 residues.

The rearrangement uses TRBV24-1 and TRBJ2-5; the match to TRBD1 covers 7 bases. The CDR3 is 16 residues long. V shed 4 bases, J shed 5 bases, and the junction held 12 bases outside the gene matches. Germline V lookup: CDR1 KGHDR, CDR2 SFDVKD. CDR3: CATSDILLTGRETQYF. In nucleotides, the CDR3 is TGTGCCACCAGTGACATACTACTGACAGGGCGGGAGACCCAGTACTTC.

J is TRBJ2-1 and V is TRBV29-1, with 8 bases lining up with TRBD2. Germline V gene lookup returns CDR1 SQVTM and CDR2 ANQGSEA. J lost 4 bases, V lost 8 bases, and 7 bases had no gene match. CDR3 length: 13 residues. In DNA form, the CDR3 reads TGCAGCTCATCCGGGGGGGAATACAATGAGCAGTTCTTC. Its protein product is CSSSGGEYNEQFF.

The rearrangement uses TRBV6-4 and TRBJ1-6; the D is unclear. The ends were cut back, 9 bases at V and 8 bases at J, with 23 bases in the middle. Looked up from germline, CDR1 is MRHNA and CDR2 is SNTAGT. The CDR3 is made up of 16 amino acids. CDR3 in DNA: TGTGCCAGTCCCGCGGCTCCTATACTGTTTCATTCACCCCTCCACTTT. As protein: CASPAAPILFHSPLHF.

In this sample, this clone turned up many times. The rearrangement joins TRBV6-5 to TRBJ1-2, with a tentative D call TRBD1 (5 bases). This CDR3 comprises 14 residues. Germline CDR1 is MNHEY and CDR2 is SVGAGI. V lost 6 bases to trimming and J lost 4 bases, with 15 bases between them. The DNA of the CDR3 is TGTGCCAGCAGCTCCCCGACAGACCTCTATGGCTACACCTTC. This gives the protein CASSSPTDLYGYTF.

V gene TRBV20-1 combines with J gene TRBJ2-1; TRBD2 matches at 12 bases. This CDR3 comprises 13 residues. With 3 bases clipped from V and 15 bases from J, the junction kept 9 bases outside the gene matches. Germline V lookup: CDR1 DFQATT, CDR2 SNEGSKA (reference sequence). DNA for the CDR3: TGCAGTGCTAGTCAGCCCCGGACTAGCGGGACGTTCTTC. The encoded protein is CSASQPRTSGTFF.

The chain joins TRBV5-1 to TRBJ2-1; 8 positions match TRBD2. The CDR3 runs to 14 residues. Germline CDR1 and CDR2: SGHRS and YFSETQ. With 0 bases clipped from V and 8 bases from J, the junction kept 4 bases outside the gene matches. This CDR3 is CASSLGTSLDEQFF. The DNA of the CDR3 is TGCGCCAGCAGCTTGGGGACTAGCCTGGATGAGCAGTTCTTC. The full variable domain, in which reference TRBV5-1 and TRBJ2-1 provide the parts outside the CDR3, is KAGVTQTPRYLIKTRGQQVTLSCSPISGHRSVSWYQQTPGQGLQFLFEYFSETQRNKGNFPGRFSGRQFSNSRSEMNVSTLELGDSALYLCASSLGTSLDEQFFGPGTRLTVL.

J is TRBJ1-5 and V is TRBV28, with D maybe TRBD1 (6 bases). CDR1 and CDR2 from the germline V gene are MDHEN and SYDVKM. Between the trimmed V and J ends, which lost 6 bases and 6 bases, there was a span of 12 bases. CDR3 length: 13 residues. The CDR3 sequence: CASRWGRSQPQHF. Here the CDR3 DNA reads TGTGCCAGCAGGTGGGGGCGAAGTCAGCCCCAGCATTTT.